One T cell receptor (beta chain) is described in this entry. As yet, its antigen is unknown. A multiplex PCR was run with 60 Vbeta primers and 13 Jbeta primers. Sequenced by immunoSEQ multiplex PCR; TCRdb stores in-frame clones only, minus some. The sample records about 180,000 clones, around 77% being singletons. These data come from a study of cytomegalovirus exposure and HLA in healthy donors. Study-level points and caveats: The study labeled 180 or so TCR beta chains cytomegalovirus-associated. Later analysis demonstrated an association between a missense DCLRE1C variant and TCR beta V- and J-gene trimming.

Participants comprised healthy donors of bone marrow. Donors showed nominal health when sampled, although they likely had unrecorded immune exposures. Source material: PBMCs. The sequence came from a man aged 55 to 70 in good health and CMV-seronegative.

The CDR3 DNA reads as TGTGCCAGCAGGGATTCATGGGGCACTAATGAAAAACTGTTTTTT. Encoded protein: CASRDSWGTNEKLFF. The chain has TRBV5-8 and TRBJ1-4, with D perhaps matching TRBD1 (5 bases). The V gene's germline CDR1 is SGHTS and CDR2 YDEGEE. The CDR3 has 15 amino acids. Trimming stripped 5 bases from V and 2 bases from J, with 13 bases between.